This TCR beta chain was identified in a study of blood T cell repertoires in COVID-19. For the study at large: Collection of acute and convalescent COVID-19 samples took place in the United States, Italy and Spain.

The CDR3 is 13 amino acids. Germline CDR1 reads SGHTA; CDR2 reads FQGTGA. Trimming took off 5 bases at V and 4 bases at J, with 9 bases between the two ends. Profiled with immunoSEQ multiplex PCR; TCRdb holds only in-frame clones, not every one. The table lists around 250,000 clones, around four fifths of them singletons, with around 7.9% in the top ten. This sequence originates from a middle-aged man with active or convalescent COVID-19. This chain joins TRBV7-3 and TRBJ2-1; D is unclear. The specimen sequenced was peripheral blood. CDR3 amino acids: CASSASRYNEQFF. The CDR3 DNA is TGTGCCAGCAGCGCGAGTCGGTACAATGAGCAGTTCTTC.